This T cell receptor (beta chain) is drawn from a study of CD8+CD57+ T cells in acquired aplastic anemia. The use of genomic DNA as template underpinned the TCR beta VDJ and CDR3 profiling. TCRdb fed the reads into MiXCR, producing one record per CDR3 protein. Among roughly 170,000 distinct CDR3 sequences listed, nearly 50% were seen once. Only patients with CD8+CD57+ cell expansion on flow cytometry were chosen for sequencing. As a group, the patients uniformly had severe acquired aplastic anemia. This sequence was found in a human donor with aplastic anemia. The sequenced material came from sorted CD4+, CD8+, or CD8+CD57+ T cells (not recorded which) from PBMCs.

The CDR3 DNA reads as TGTGCCAGCAGCGGCCGTACTGGTGCTGAAGCTTTCTTT. Its translation: CASSGRTGAEAFF. V is TRBV13 and J is TRBJ1-1; D not certain. The germline V gene encodes CDR1 PRHDT and CDR2 FYEKMQ (reference sequence). The CDR3 covers 13 residues. V lost 5 bases and J lost 6, with 13 bases in between. The variable domain in full, with the rest retrieved from reference TRBV13 and TRBJ1-1, is AAGVIQSPRHLIKEKRETATLKCYPIPRHDTVYWYQQGPGQDPQFLISFYEKMQSDKGSIPDRFSAQQFSDYHSELNMSSLELGDSALYFCASSGRTGAEAFFGQGTRLTVV.